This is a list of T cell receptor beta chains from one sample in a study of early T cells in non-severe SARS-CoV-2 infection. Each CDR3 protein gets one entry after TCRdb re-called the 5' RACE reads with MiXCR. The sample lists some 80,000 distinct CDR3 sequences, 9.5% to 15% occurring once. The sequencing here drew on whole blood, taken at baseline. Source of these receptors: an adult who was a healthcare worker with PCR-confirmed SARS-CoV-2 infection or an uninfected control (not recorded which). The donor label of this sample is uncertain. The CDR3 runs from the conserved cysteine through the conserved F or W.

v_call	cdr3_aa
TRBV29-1	CSVDWTGGETQYF
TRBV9	CASSVGLAGEGEQFF
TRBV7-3	CASSLTFGGELFF
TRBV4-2	CASSQEAAGGYTF
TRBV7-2	CASSSDAHQYF
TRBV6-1	CATQGDLNTEAFF
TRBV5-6	CASSSSSGPYEQYF
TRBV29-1	CSIREANVLTF
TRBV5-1	CASSLELAGRNEQFF
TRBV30	CAWTEGQPVRPLHF
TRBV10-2	CASRPTRSGGQETQYF
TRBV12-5	CASAIGGQFNNQPQHF
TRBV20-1	CSASDGNQPQHF
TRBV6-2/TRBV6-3	CASSSPTRGTYNEQFF
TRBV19	CASTTSGANTGELFF
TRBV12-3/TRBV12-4	CASSLYGPGDTEAFF
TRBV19	CASSISGENYGYTF
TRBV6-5	CASRPIRSSGNTIYF
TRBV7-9	CASSPPNQPQHF
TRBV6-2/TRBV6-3	CASSDTYEQYF
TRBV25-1	CASSEARGNQPQHF
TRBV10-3	CAISEEMGGNTEAFF